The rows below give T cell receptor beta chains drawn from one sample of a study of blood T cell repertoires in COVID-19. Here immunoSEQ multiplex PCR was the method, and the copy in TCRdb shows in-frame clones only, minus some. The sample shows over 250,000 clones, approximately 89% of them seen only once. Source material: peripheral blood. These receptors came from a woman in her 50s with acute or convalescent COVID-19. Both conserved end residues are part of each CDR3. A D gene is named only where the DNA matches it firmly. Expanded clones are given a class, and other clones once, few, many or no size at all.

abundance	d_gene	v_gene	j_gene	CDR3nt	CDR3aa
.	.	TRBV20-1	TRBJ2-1	TGCAGTGCAGCCGGGGGTGAGCAGTTCTTC	CSAAGGEQFF
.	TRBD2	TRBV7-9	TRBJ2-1	TGTGCCAGCAGCTCTCCGGGACTAGCGGGAGTGGGTGAGCAGTTCTTC	CASSSPGLAGVGEQFF
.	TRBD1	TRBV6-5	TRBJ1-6	TGTGCCAGCAGAACAGGGGGAAATTCACCCCTCCACTTT	CASRTGGNSPLHF
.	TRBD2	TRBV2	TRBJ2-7	TGTGCCAGCAGGTACACTAGCGGGTCGTCCTACGAGCAGTACTTC	CASRYTSGSSYEQYF
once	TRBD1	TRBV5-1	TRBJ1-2	TGCGCCAGCAGCTCCACGACAGGGGGCGCATATGGCTACACCTTC	CASSSTTGGAYGYTF
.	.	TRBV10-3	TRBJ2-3	TGTGCCATCAGTGGGGCGAGATCTAGCACAGATACGCAGTATTTT	CAISGARSSTDTQYF
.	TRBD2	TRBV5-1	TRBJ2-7	TGCGCCAGCAGCCTGCGAGGTTGGGGGGAGGGCCTCTACGAGCAGTACTTC	CASSLRGWGEGLYEQYF
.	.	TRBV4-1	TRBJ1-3	TGCGCCTCCAGGAAGAGCTCTGGAAACACCATATATTTT	CASRKSSGNTIYF
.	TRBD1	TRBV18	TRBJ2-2	TGTGCCAGCTCACCAAGCCGACAGGGGAACACCGGGGAGCTGTTTTTT	CASSPSRQGNTGELFF
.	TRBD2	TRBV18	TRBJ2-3	TGTGCCAGCTCACCACCTCGGACGGGAGGATCAGATACGCAGTATTTT	CASSPPRTGGSDTQYF
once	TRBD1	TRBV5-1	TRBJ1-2	TGCGCCAGCAGCTATACAGGGGCCCCGGAATATGGCTACACCTTC	CASSYTGAPEYGYTF
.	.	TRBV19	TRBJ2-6	TGTGCCAGTAGTACTAGCCTACAGGGAGGGGGGACCAACGTCCTGACTTTC	CASSTSLQGGGTNVLTF
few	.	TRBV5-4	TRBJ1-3	TGTGCCAGCACCTTGGAAGGGGTAACTGGAAACACCATATATTTT	CASTLEGVTGNTIYF
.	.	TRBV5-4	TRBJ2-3	TGTGCCAGCAGCTTGGAATTTGGGGGCGGCGGTTTCGATACGCAGTATTTT	CASSLEFGGGGFDTQYF
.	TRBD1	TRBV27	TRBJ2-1	TGTGCCAGCAGTAGGGACAGGGTAAACAATGAGCAGTTCTTC	CASSRDRVNNEQFF
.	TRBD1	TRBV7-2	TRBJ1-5	TGTGCCAGCAGCCTAACGGGACAGGGGGCAGAGCCCCAGCATTTT	CASSLTGQGAEPQHF
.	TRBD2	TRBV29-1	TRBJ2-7	TGCAGCGTTGAGCGGGAGTGGTCCTACGAGCAGTACTTC	CSVEREWSYEQYF
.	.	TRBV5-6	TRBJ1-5	TGTGCCAGCAGCACAGGGCCATATAGCAATCAGCCCCAGCATTTT	CASSTGPYSNQPQHF
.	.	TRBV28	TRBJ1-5	TGTGCCAGCAGTTTAGTAGGGGCGAATCAGCCCCAGCATTTT	CASSLVGANQPQHF
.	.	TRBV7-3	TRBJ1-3	TGTGCCAGCAGCTTAAGGGGAGAGGGCTCATCGGGAAACACCATATATTTT	CASSLRGEGSSGNTIYF
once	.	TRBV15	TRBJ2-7	TGTGCCACCAGCAGAGAAGGGGGCTACGAGCAGTACTTC	CATSREGGYEQYF
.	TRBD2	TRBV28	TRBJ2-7	TGTGCCATCCGGGGTAGCGGGACCTACGAGCAGTACTTC	CAIRGSGTYEQYF
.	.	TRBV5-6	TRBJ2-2	TGTGCCAGCAGCCTGAAGACAGGTTTAACAGGCGCCGGGGAGCTGTTTTTT	CASSLKTGLTGAGELFF
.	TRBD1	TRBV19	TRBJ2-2	TGTGCCTCCTCGAGGGGACAGGGGGAGACCGGGGAGCTGTTTTTT	CASSRGQGETGELFF
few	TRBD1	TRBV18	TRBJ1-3	TGTGCCAGCTCACCCGGGGACAGGGGAAACACCATATATTTT	CASSPGDRGNTIYF
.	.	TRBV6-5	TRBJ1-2	TGTGCCAGCAAGCTTGCGGGGCGAGGTGGCTACACCTTC	CASKLAGRGGYTF
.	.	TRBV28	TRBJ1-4	TGTGCCAGCAGTAAGATCAATCCAGGGGAAAAGGAAAAACTGTTTTTT	CASSKINPGEKEKLFF
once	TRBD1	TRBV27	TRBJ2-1	TGTGCCAGCAGAAGGACAGGGCTCAGCTCCTACAATGAGCAGTTCTTC	CASRRTGLSSYNEQFF
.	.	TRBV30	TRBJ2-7	TGTGCCTGGAGTCTGGGGCTACACTACGAGCAGTACTTC	CAWSLGLHYEQYF
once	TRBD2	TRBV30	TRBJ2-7	TGTGCCTGGAGTTCACTAGCGGGAAACGACGAGCAGTACTTC	CAWSSLAGNDEQYF
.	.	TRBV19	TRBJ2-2	TGTGCCAGTACAGGATTAGGACGGAGGAACGGGGAGCTGTTTTTT	CASTGLGRRNGELFF
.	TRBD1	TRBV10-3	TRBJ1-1	TGTCACGAAATCAGGACAGGGAAGTGTCCCGCTGAAGCTTTCTTT	CHEIRTGKCPAEAFF
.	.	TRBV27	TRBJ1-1	TGTGCCAGCAGTTTGGGGCAGGGATCGAACACTGAAGCTTTCTTT	CASSLGQGSNTEAFF